Below, 8 T cell receptor beta chains from the same sample are listed, as sequenced in a study of spatial heterogeneity in lung cancer. Documented time point: sample taken at primary tumor resection. The input material, whole RNA from tumor, nontumor lung or frozen PBMC, was sequenced unsorted. TCRdb redid the calling of the 5' RACE reads with MiXCR, one entry per CDR3 protein. The repertoire holds just over 25,000 distinct CDR3 sequences, with around 13% as singletons. The input for sequencing was PBMCs, taken at surgery. Receptor source: a female donor with early-stage non-small cell lung cancer.

This clonotype was detected ten times or more. This rearrangement joins TRBV5-1 to TRBJ1-2, with 9 positions matching TRBD1. The germline CDR1 and CDR2 sequences are SGHRS and YFSETQ. Trimming cost V 5 bases and J 3 bases; bases outside gene matches: 20. This CDR3 is built from 19 residues. Here the CDR3 DNA reads TGCGCCAGCAGTTACAATACTCACTCTCGACAGGGGGTAGACTATGGCTACACCTTC. Amino acids: CASSYNTHSRQGVDYGYTF.

In this sample, this clonotype turned up many times. The chain couples TRBV25-1 to TRBJ2-6; the D is unclear. The CDR3 consists of 12 residues. V dropped 6 bases and J dropped 0 bases, with 0 bases sitting between them. CDR1 is MGHDK and CDR2 is SYGVNS in the germline V gene. The CDR3 sequence is CASSSGANVLTF. CDR3 DNA: TGTGCCAGCAGCTCTGGGGCCAACGTCCTGACTTTC.

This clonotype was seen only a few times. This chain joins TRBV24-1 and TRBJ2-1; TRBD2 might be the D (5 bases). Germline-derived CDR1 and CDR2 are KGHDR and SFDVKD. Trimming shortened V by 2 bases and J by 7 bases, and 20 bases separated the two germline ends. The CDR3 totals 17 residues. In DNA form, the CDR3 reads TGTGCCACCAGTGATTCGCCCGACGGTCCCCTAGCAAATGAGCAGTTCTTC. Translation gives CATSDSPDGPLANEQFF.

The table lists this clonotype with many counts. The CDR3 DNA sequence: TGTGCCAGCTCACCAGGTCAAACCTACGAGCAGTACGTC. Protein sequence: CASSPGQTYEQYV. The chain recombines TRBV18 with TRBJ2-7, with no clear D. V lost 2 bases and J 2 bases, leaving 7 bases between the germline ends. Germline-derived CDR1 and CDR2 are KGHSH and LQKENI. The CDR3 sequence is 13 residues long.

The DNA for the CDR3 is TGTGCCAGCAGTTACTCGGCGGGCACAGATACGCAGTATTTT. This gives the protein CASSYSAGTDTQYF. V is TRBV6-2 or TRBV6-3 and J is TRBJ2-3, with unresolved D. The V gene lost 0 bases and the J gene lost 1 base, with 5 bases spanning the gap. This CDR3 has 14 residues. The germline CDR1 and CDR2 sequences are MNHEY and SVGEGT.

The table lists this clonotype with many counts. V gene TRBV7-2 combines with J gene TRBJ2-7; 12 bases line up with TRBD2. Germline V gene sequence: CDR1 SGHTA, CDR2 FQGNSA. With V trimmed by 5 bases and J by 1 base, 12 bases remained unmatched. The CDR3 is made up of 18 amino acids. Here the CDR3 DNA reads TGTGCCAGCAGCCTCCCGCTGGAACTAGCGGGAGGATCCTACGAGCAGTACTTC. This codes for CASSLPLELAGGSYEQYF.

This clonotype was detected many times. The chain carries TRBV5-1 and TRBJ1-1; TRBD1 aligns across 8 bases. This CDR3 has 13 residues. V gave up 4 bases and J gave up 3 bases; unmatched junction bases: 2. CDR1 is SGHRS and CDR2 is YFSETQ in the germline V gene. The CDR3 protein is CASSPTGDTEAFF. DNA for the CDR3: TGCGCCAGCAGCCCGACAGGGGACACTGAAGCTTTCTTT.

This clonotype came up many times. This CDR3 is CAISDPGYLNQPQHF. The CDR3 DNA reads as TGTGCCATCAGTGACCCCGGGTACCTCAATCAGCCCCAGCATTTT. This chain uses TRBV10-3 with TRBJ1-5; D uncertain. CDR1 is ENHRY and CDR2 is SYGVKD in the germline V gene. The CDR3 extends over 15 amino acids. Trimming left V 3 bases short and J 3 bases short, with 12 bases between.